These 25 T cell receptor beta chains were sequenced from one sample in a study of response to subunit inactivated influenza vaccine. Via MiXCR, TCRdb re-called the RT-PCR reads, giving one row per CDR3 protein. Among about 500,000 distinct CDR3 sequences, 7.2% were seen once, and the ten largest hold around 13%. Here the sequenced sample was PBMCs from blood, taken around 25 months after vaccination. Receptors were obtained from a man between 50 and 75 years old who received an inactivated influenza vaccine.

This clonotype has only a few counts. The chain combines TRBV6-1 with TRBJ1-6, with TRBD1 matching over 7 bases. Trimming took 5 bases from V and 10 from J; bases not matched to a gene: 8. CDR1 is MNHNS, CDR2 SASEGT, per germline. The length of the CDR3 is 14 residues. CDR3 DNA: TGTGCCAGCAGTACCACGACAGGGAAATCACCCCTCCACTTT. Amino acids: CASSTTTGKSPLHF.

The CDR3 loop reads CSAPRTSGNTDTQYF. The DNA for the CDR3 is TGCAGTGCTCCTAGGACTAGCGGAAACACAGATACGCAGTATTTT. The V and J genes are TRBV20-1 and TRBJ2-3, with 10 bases matching TRBD2. CDR1 is DFQATT, CDR2 SNEGSKA, per germline (reference sequence). With V trimmed by 5 bases and J by 2 bases, 7 bases remained unmatched. The CDR3 is made up of 15 amino acids.

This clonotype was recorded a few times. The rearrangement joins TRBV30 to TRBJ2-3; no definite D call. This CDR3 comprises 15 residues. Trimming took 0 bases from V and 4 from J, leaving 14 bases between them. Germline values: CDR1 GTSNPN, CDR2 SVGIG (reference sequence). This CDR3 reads CAWSVLTTRPDTQYF. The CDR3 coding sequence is TGTGCCTGGAGTGTACTCACCACCCGCCCAGATACGCAGTATTTT.

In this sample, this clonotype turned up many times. CDR3 DNA sequence: TGTGCCAGCAGCCCCCAGTTGGGTTCCACCGGGGAGCTGTTTTTT. This translates into CASSPQLGSTGELFF. The rearrangement links TRBV5-4 to TRBJ2-2; D remains ambiguous. CDR3 length: 15 amino acids. Trimming shortened V by 4 bases and J by 4 bases, and 14 bases separated the two germline ends. Germline V gene lookup returns CDR1 SGHNT and CDR2 YYREEE (reference sequence).

CDR3: CASRHGTRSGELFF. CDR3 nucleotide sequence: TGTGCCAGCAGACACGGGACCCGGTCCGGGGAGCTGTTTTTT. The rearrangement links TRBV2 to TRBJ2-2, with D possibly being TRBD1 or TRBD2 (5 bases each). The ends were cut back, 6 bases at V and 6 bases at J, with 14 bases in the middle. CDR3 length: 14 amino acids. The V gene's germline CDR1 is SNHLY and CDR2 FYNNEI.

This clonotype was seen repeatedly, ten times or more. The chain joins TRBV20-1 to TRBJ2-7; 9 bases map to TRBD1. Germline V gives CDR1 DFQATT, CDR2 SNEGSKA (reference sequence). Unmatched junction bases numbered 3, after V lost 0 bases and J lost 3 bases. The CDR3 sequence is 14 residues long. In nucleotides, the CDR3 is TGCAGTGCTAGAGACCGGGACAGGGTCTACGAGCAGTACTTC. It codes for CSARDRDRVYEQYF.

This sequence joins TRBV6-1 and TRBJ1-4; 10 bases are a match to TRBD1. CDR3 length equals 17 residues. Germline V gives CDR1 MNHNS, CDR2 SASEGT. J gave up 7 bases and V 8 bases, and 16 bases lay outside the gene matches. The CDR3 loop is CASWGGQGSSRAEKLFF. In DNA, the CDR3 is TGTGCCAGCTGGGGGGGACAGGGGTCTTCCCGGGCTGAAAAACTGTTTTTT.

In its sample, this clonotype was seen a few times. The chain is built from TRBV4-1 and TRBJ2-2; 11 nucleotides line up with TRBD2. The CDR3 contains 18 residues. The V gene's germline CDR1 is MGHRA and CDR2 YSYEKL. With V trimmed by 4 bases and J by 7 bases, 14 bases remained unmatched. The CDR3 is CASSPLPSGGSLVGELFF. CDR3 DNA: TGCGCCAGCAGCCCACTTCCTAGCGGGGGGTCCCTAGTCGGGGAGCTGTTTTTT.

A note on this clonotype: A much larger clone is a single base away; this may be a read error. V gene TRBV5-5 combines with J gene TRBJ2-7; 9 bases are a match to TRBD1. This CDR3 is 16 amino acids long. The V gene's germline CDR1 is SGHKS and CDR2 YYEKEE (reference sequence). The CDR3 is CASSLLGQGFSYGQYF. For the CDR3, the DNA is TGTGCCAGCAGCTTGTTGGGACAGGGCTTCTCCTACGGGCAGTACTTC. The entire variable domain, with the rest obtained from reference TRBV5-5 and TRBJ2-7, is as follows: DAGVTQSPTHLIKTRGQQVTLRCSPISGHKSVSWYQQVLGQGPQFIFQYYEKEERGRGNFPDRFSARQFPNYSSELNVNALLLGDSALYLCASSLLGQGFSYGQYFGPGTRLTVT.

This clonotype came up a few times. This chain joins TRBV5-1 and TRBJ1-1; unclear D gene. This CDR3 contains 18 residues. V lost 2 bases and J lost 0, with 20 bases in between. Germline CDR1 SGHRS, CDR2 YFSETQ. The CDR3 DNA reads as TGCGCCAGCAGCTTTAATTCTCTCTCGGACGGACTGAACACTGAAGCTTTCTTT. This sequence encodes CASSFNSLSDGLNTEAFF.

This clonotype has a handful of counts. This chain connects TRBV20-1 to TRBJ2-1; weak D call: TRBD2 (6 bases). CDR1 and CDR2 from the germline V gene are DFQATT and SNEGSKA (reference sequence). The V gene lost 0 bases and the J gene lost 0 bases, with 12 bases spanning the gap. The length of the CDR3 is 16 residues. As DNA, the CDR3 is TGCAGTGCTAGAGATCTAGGAGGGAGCTCCTACAATGAGCAGTTCTTC. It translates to CSARDLGGSSYNEQFF.

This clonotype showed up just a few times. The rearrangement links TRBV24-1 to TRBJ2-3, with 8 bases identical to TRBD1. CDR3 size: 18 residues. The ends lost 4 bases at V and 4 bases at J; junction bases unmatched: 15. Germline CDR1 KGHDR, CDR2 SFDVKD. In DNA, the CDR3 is TGTGCCACCAGTGACCATACACGACAGGGGCGAAAGGCAGATACGCAGTATTTT. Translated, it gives CATSDHTRQGRKADTQYF.

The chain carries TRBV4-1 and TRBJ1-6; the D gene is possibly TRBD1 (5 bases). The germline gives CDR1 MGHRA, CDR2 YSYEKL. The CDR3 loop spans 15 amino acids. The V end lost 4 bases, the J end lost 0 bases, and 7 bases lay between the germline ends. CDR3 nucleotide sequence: TGCGCCAGCAGCCGACAGAGCTCCTATAATTCACCCCTCCACTTT. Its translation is CASSRQSSYNSPLHF.

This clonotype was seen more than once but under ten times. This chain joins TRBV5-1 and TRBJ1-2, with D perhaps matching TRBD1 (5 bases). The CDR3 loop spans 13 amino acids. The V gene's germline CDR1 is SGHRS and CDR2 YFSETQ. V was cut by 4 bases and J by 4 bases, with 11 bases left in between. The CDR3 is CASSEDTFYGYTF. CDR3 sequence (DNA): TGCGCCAGCAGCGAGGACACTTTCTATGGCTACACCTTC.

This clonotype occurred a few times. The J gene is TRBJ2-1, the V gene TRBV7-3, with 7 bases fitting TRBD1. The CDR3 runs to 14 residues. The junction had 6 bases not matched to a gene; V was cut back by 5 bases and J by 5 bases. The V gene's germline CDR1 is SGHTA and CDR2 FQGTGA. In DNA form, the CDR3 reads TGTGCCAGCAGCGCGGCAGGGGGTCACAATGAGCAGTTCTTC. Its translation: CASSAAGGHNEQFF.

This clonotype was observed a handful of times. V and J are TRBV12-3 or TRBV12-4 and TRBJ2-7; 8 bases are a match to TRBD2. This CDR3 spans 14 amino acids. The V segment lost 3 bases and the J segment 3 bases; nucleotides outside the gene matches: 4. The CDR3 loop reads CASSFGTSFYEQYF. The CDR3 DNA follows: TGTGCCAGCAGTTTCGGGACTAGTTTCTACGAGCAGTACTTC.

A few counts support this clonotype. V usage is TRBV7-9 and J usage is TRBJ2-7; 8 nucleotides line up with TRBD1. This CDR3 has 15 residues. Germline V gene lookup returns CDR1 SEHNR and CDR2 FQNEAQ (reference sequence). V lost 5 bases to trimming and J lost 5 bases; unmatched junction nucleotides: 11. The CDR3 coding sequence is TGTGCCAGCAGCAGGTACCAGGGGGCGCAGGACGAGCAGTACTTC. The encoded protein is CASSRYQGAQDEQYF.

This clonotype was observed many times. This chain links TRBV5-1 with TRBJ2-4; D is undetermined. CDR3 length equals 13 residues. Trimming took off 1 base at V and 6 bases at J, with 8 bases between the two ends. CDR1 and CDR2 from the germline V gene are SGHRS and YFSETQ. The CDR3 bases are TGCGCCAGCAGCTTGCACAGCTTAAACATTCAGTACTTC. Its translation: CASSLHSLNIQYF. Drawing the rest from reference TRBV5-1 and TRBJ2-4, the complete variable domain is KAGVTQTPRYLIKTRGQQVTLSCSPISGHRSVSWYQQTPGQGLQFLFEYFSETQRNKGNFPGRFSGRQFSNSRSEMNVSTLELGDSALYLCASSLHSLNIQYFGAGTRLSVL.

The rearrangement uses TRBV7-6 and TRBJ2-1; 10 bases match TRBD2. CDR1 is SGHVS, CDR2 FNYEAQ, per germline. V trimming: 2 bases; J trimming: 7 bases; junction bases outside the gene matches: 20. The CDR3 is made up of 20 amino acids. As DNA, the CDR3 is TGTGCCAGCAGCTTACTCCCTAGCGGGAGCAGGGAGAATCTAGGTAATGAGCAGTTCTTC. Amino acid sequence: CASSLLPSGSRENLGNEQFF. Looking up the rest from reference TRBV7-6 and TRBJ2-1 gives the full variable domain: GAGVSQSPRYKVTKRGQDVALRCDPISGHVSLYWYRQALGQGPEFLTYFNYEAQQDKSGLPNDRFSAERPEGSISTLTIQRTEQRDSAMYRCASSLLPSGSRENLGNEQFFGPGTRLTVL.

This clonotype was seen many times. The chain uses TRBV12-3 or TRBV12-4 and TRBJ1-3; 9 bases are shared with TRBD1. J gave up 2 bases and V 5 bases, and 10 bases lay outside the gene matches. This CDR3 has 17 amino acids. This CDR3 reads CASSPGTGLLAGNTIYF. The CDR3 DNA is TGTGCCAGCAGTCCCGGGACAGGGTTGTTGGCTGGAAACACCATATATTTT.

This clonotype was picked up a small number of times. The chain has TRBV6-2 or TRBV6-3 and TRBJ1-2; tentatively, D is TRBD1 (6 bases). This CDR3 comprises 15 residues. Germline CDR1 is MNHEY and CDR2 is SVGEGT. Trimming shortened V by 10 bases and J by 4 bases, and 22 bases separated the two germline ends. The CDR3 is CATRGTDHTSYGYTF. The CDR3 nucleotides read TGTGCCACAAGGGGGACGGACCATACGAGCTATGGCTACACCTTC.

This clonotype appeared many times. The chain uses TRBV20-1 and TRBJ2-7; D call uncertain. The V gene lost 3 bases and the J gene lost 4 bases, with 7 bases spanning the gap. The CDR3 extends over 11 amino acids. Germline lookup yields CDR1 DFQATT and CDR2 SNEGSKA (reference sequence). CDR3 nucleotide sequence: TGCAGTGCTAGTCGCGGTTACGAGCAGTACTTC. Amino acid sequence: CSASRGYEQYF.

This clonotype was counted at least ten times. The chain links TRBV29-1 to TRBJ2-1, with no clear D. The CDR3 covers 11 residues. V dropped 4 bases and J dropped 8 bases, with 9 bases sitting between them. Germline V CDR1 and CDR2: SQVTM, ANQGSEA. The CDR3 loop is CSVGLDDEQFF. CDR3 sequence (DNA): TGCAGCGTTGGTCTAGACGATGAGCAGTTCTTC.

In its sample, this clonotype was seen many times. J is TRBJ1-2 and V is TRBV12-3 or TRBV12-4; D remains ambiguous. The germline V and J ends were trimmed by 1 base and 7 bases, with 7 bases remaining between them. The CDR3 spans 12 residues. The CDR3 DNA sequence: TGTGCCAGCAGTTTAGAGTTGGTTGGCTACACCTTC. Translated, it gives CASSLELVGYTF.

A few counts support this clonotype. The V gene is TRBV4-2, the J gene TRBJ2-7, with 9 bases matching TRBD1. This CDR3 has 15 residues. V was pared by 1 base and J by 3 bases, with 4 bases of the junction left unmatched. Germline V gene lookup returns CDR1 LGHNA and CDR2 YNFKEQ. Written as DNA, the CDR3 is TGTGCCAGCAGCCAAGGCGGGGACAGGGACTACGAGCAGTACTTC. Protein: CASSQGGDRDYEQYF.